This T cell receptor beta chain was retrieved from a study of blood T cell repertoires in COVID-19. Whole-study context: Collection of acute and convalescent COVID-19 samples took place in the United States, Italy and Spain. PBMCs, B-cell-depleted T cells, or T cells were the source of the cDNA or gDNA that made up the material.

V lost 3 bases and J lost 0, with 8 bases in between. The CDR3 has 14 residues. Germline CDR1 is MGHDK and CDR2 is SYGVNS. As handled by the study authors: The authors estimated nucleated cell counts from reference gene primer amplification. The method was immunoSEQ multiplex PCR; TCRdb's version includes in-frame clones alone and lacks a portion of them. V and J calls plus clone size are reproduced from that table; the DNA served to infer D and trimming. Of 50,000 to 70,000 clones in the sample, roughly 80% were seen once. The receptor was isolated from a man in his sixties with acute or convalescent COVID-19. Sequencing used peripheral blood. The chain combines TRBV25-1 with TRBJ1-1; D is uncertain. This CDR3 reads CASSDRVLNTEAFF. CDR3 nucleotides: TGTGCCAGCAGTGATCGAGTTTTGAACACTGAAGCTTTCTTT.